This TCR beta chain appears in the sequencing data of a study of blood T cell repertoires in COVID-19. Study-wide background: Sites in the United States, Italy and Spain provided acute and convalescent COVID-19 samples.

This clone was observed once. This CDR3 region has 13 residues. Trimming cost V 4 bases and J 7 bases; bases outside gene matches: 3. The germline gives CDR1 SGDLS, CDR2 YYNGEE. Sequencing used immunoSEQ multiplex PCR; TCRdb keeps in-frame clones, though not all of them. This table has 300,000 to 450,000 clones, more than 75% appearing once. The chain carries TRBV9 and TRBJ2-7, with TRBD2 identical over 12 bases. The sequence derives from a woman aged 60-70 years with COVID-19, enrolled during active disease. Sequencing was performed on peripheral blood. CDR3 DNA: TGTGCCAGCAGCTTTGGACTAGCGGGGGAGCAGTACTTC. Translated: CASSFGLAGEQYF.